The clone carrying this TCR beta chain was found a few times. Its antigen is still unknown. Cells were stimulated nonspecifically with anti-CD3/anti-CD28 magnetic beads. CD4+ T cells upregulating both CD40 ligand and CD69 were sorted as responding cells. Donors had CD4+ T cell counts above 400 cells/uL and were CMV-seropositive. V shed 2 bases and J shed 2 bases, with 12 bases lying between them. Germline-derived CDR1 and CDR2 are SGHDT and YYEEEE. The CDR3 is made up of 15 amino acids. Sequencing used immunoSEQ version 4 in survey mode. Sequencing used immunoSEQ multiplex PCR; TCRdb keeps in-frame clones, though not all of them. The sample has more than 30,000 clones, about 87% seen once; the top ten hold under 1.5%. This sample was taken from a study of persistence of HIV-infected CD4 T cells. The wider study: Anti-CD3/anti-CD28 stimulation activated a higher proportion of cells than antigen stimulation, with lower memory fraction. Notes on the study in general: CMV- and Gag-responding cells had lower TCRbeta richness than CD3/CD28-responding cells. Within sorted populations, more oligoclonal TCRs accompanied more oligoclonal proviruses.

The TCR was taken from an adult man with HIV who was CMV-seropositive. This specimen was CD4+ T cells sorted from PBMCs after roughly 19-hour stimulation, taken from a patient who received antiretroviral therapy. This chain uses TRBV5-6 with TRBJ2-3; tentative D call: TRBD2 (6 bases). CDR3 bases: TGTGCCAGCAGCTTTATTAGCGGTAACACAGATACGCAGTATTTT. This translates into CASSFISGNTDTQYF.